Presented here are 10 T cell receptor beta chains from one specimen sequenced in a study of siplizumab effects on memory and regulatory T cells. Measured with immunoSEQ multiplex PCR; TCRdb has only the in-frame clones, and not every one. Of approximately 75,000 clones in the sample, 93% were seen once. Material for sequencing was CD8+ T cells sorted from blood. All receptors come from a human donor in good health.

The CDR3 sequence is CASSLGGEKAFF. CDR3 coding DNA: TGTGCCAGCAGCTTGGGAGGGGAGAAAGCTTTCTTT. The chain links TRBV7-9 to TRBJ1-1; possible D gene TRBD1, 5 bases. The CDR3 is 12 residues long. V was shortened by 3 bases and J by 9 bases, with 11 bases between the two germline ends. Germline V gene sequence: CDR1 SEHNR, CDR2 FQNEAQ (reference sequence).

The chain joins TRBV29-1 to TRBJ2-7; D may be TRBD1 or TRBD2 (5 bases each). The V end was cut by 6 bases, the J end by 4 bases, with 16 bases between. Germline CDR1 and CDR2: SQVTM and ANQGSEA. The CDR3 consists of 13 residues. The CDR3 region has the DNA TGCAGCGTACTGGACTCTCAGGGATACGAGCAGTACTTC. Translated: CSVLDSQGYEQYF.

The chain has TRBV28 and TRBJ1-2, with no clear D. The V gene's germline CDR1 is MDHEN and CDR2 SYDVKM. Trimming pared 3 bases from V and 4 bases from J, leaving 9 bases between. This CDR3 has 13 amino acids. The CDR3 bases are TGTGCCAGCAGTTTTGGGTTTAGCTATGGCTACACCTTC. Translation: CASSFGFSYGYTF.

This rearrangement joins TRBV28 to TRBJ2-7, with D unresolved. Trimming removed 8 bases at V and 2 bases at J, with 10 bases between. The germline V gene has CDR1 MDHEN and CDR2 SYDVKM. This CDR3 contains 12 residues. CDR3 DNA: TGTGCCAGCTGTCCCGGAGCCTACGAGCAGTACTTC. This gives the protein CASCPGAYEQYF. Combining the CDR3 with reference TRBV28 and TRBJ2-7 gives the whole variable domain DVKVTQSSRYLVKRTGEKVFLECVQDMDHENMFWYRQDPGLGLRLIYFSYDVKMKEKGDIPEGYSVSREKKERFSLILESASTNQTSMYLCASCPGAYEQYFGPGTRLTVT.

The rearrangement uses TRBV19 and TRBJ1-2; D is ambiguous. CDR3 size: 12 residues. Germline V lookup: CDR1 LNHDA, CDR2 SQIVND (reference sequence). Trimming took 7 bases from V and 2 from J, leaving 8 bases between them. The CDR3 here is CASNVANYGYTF. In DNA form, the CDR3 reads TGTGCCAGTAATGTGGCAAACTATGGCTACACCTTC. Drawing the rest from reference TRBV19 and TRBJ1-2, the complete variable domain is DGGITQSPKYLFRKEGQNVTLSCEQNLNHDAMYWYRQDPGQGLRLIYYSQIVNDFQKGDIAEGYSVSREKKESFPLTVTSAQKNPTAFYLCASNVANYGYTFGSGTRLTVV.

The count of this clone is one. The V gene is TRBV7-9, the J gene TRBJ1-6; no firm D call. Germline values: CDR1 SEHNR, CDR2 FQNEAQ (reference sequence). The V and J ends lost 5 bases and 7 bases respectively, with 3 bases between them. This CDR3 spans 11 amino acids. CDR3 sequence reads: CASSPNSPLHF. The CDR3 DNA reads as TGTGCCAGCAGCCCAAATTCACCCCTCCACTTT.

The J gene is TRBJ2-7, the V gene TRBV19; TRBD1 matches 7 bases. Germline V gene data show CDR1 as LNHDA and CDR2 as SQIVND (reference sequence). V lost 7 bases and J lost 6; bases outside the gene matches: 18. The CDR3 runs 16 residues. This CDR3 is CASKMLRLDRDCEQYF. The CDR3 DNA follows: TGTGCCAGTAAGATGCTTCGGTTAGACAGGGATTGCGAGCAGTACTTC.

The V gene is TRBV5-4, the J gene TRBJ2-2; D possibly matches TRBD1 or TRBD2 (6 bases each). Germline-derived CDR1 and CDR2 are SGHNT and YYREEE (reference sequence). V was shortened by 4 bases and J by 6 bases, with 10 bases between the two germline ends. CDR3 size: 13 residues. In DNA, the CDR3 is TGTGCCAGCAGCCCCGGGGGCCCCGGGGAGCTGTTTTTT. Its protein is CASSPGGPGELFF.

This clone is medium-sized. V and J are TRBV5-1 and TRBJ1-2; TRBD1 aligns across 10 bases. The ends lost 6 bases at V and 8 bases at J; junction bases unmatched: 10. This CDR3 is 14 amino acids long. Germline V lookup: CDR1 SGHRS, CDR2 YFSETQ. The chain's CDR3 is CASTPGQGRGGYTF. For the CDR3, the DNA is TGCGCCAGCACTCCGGGACAGGGGCGCGGAGGCTACACCTTC.

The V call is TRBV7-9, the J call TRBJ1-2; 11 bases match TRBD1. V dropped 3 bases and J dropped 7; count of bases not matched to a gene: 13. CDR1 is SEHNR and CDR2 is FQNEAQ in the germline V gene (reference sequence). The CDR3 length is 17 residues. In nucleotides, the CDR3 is TGTGCCAGCAGCTTGGGCGGACAGGGGGCGTATCGACGTGGCTACACCTTC. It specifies CASSLGGQGAYRRGYTF.